These 14 T cell receptor beta chains came from one sample sequenced in a study of blood T cells in healthy people across ages. Alongside a J-beta primer mix, a sample-barcoded 5' primer served in a second PCR lasting about 6 to 11 cycles. TCRdb re-analysed the 5' RACE reads in MiXCR, keeping a single row per CDR3 protein. Seen here are approximately 800,000 distinct CDR3 sequences, approximately 67% observed once, and the top ten hold 28%. The sequencing input was blood. The receptors shown here come from a man between 25 and 39 years old in good health.

V is TRBV20-1 and J is TRBJ1-2, with D possibly TRBD1 on 6 matching bases. CDR3 length: 14 residues. The V end was cut by 0 bases, the J end by 4 bases, with 12 bases between. Germline V gene sequence: CDR1 DFQATT, CDR2 SNEGSKA (reference sequence). The CDR3, as DNA: TGCAGTGCTAGAGAGGTGGGGGCTGGCTATGGCTACACCTTC. Its protein is CSAREVGAGYGYTF.

This sequence joins TRBV6-2 or TRBV6-3 and TRBJ2-3, with 10 positions matching TRBD2. V shed 8 bases and J 8 bases; nucleotides not matched to a gene: 10. Germline CDR1 and CDR2: MNHEY and SVGEGT. This CDR3 has 14 residues. In DNA, the CDR3 is TGTGCCAGCGGATCAACTAGCGGGGTAACTACGCAGTATTTT. This gives the protein CASGSTSGVTTQYF.

This chain links TRBV30 with TRBJ1-4; TRBD1 might be the D (6 bases). V was clipped by 4 bases and J by 3 bases, with 12 bases between them. The CDR3 has 14 residues. Germline CDR1 GTSNPN, CDR2 SVGIG (reference sequence). CDR3 in amino acids: CAWKRDIANEKLFF. CDR3 sequence (DNA): TGTGCCTGGAAGAGGGACATAGCTAATGAAAAACTGTTTTTT. The whole variable domain, filled in from reference TRBV30 and TRBJ1-4, reads SQTIHQWPATLVQPVGSPLSLECTVEGTSNPNLYWYRQAAGRGLQLLFYSVGIGQISSEVPQNLSASRPQDRQFILSSKKLLLSDSGFYLCAWKRDIANEKLFFGSGTQLSVL.

V and J are TRBV29-1 and TRBJ2-1; 7 nucleotides match TRBD1. CDR3 length: 14 residues. With 7 bases clipped from V and 5 bases from J, the junction kept 11 bases outside the gene matches. Germline V lookup: CDR1 SQVTM, CDR2 ANQGSEA. The CDR3 DNA follows: TGCAGCGCTAGGGGGCTGGGATCAGACAATGAGCAGTTCTTC. It is translated as CSARGLGSDNEQFF.

This clonotype appeared a single time. The chain has TRBV7-2 and TRBJ1-1; D may be TRBD1 (6 bases). CDR1 is SGHTA, CDR2 FQGNSA, per germline. Trimming took off 7 bases at V and 4 bases at J, with 25 bases between the two ends. CDR3 length: 17 residues. In DNA, the CDR3 is TGTGCCAGCACTCTCAAGGGGGGTGGAAGTGTGAGCACTGAAGCTTTCTTT. Protein product: CASTLKGGGSVSTEAFF.

The chain employs TRBV9 and TRBJ2-3; the D is unclear. Germline V gene data show CDR1 as SGDLS and CDR2 as YYNGEE. Trimming pared 0 bases from V and 4 bases from J, leaving 6 bases between. The CDR3 consists of 13 residues. In DNA form, the CDR3 reads TGTGCCAGCAGCGTAGAGGGTTCAGATACGCAGTATTTT. This translates into CASSVEGSDTQYF.

This clonotype has more than one count but fewer than ten. V and J are TRBV7-2 and TRBJ1-2, with 9 nucleotides matching TRBD1. V lost 3 bases, J lost 7 bases, and 3 bases stayed unmatched. The CDR3 has 13 residues. From germline, CDR1 is SGHTA and CDR2 FQGNSA. CDR3 protein: CASSFGTGFGYTF. CDR3 coding DNA: TGTGCCAGCAGCTTTGGGACAGGGTTTGGCTACACCTTC.

There are a few counts of this clonotype. This chain uses TRBV7-2 with TRBJ2-1; the D gene is possibly TRBD2 (7 bases). V was shortened by 1 base and J by 5 bases, with 15 bases between the two germline ends. Germline CDR1 SGHTA, CDR2 FQGNSA. The CDR3 length is 16 residues. The CDR3 coding sequence is TGTGCCAGCAGCTTAGTGGGGGGGGGGCCTAACAATGAGCAGTTCTTC. It is translated as CASSLVGGGPNNEQFF. Using reference TRBV7-2 and TRBJ2-1 for the parts outside the CDR3, the full variable domain is GAGVSQSPSNKVTEKGKDVELRCDPISGHTALYWYRQSLGQGLEFLIYFQGNSAPDKSGLPSDRFSAERTGGSVSTLTIQRTQQEDSAVYLCASSLVGGGPNNEQFFGPGTRLTVL.

This clonotype was observed a single time. The chain employs TRBV4-1 and TRBJ2-2, with D perhaps TRBD1 (5 bases). V shed 0 bases and J shed 5 bases, with 16 bases lying between them. Germline CDR1 is MGHRA and CDR2 is YSYEKL. This CDR3 has 17 residues. The CDR3: CASSQDGRGQWTGELFF. As DNA, the CDR3 is TGCGCCAGCAGCCAAGATGGTAGGGGTCAGTGGACCGGGGAGCTGTTTTTT.

This clonotype showed up just once. The chain joins TRBV4-2 to TRBJ2-7, with 8 bases lining up with TRBD1. Losses at the gene ends were 4 bases for V and 10 bases for J; bases not matched to a gene: 12. This CDR3 has 14 residues. The germline CDR1 and CDR2 sequences are LGHNA and YNFKEQ. The CDR3 protein is CASSRGTGGEAQYF. CDR3 nucleotides: TGTGCCAGCAGCCGAGGGACAGGAGGGGAGGCCCAGTACTTC.

This rearrangement joins TRBV11-2 to TRBJ2-5; no clear D gene. The germline V gene encodes CDR1 SGHAT and CDR2 FQNNGV. Trimming took 1 base from V and 11 from J, leaving 11 bases between them. This CDR3 is 12 amino acids long. The CDR3 region has the DNA TGTGCCAGCAGCTTAGTAGGGCTGCTGCAGTACTTC. Its translation is CASSLVGLLQYF.

This chain joins TRBV2 and TRBJ2-1; the D gene could be TRBD1 or TRBD2 (5 bases each). This CDR3 spans 15 amino acids. Germline V gives CDR1 SNHLY, CDR2 FYNNEI. The V end was cut by 2 bases, the J end by 0 bases, with 8 bases between. The CDR3 protein is CASSERGDSYNEQFF. DNA of the CDR3: TGTGCCAGCAGTGAAAGAGGGGACTCCTACAATGAGCAGTTCTTC.

This chain links TRBV12-3 or TRBV12-4 with TRBJ2-3; D perhaps matches TRBD1 (6 bases). V gave up 5 bases and J gave up 14 bases, with 14 bases separating them. The CDR3 runs to 11 residues. CDR3 nucleotide sequence: TGTGCCAGCAGTCAGGGGAGTCTTGCGTATTTT. This sequence encodes CASSQGSLAYF.

The table lists this clonotype with a count of one. The chain is built from TRBV27 and TRBJ2-1; D gene uncertain. Between the trimmed V and J ends, which lost 5 bases and 6 bases, there was a span of 11 bases. The germline V gene encodes CDR1 MNHEY and CDR2 SMNVEV (reference sequence). The CDR3 is 13 amino acids. CDR3 DNA: TGTGCCAGCAGTCCCGGACGAGGCAATGAGCAGTTCTTC. It encodes CASSPGRGNEQFF.